This record looks at one TCR beta chain sequence and its context. The antigen remains undetermined. This CDR3 contains 14 residues. Between the trimmed V and J ends, which lost 7 bases and 0 bases, there was a span of 11 bases. CDR1 is SGHRS, CDR2 YFSETQ, per germline. The sample comes from a study of response to subunit inactivated influenza vaccine. Findings and caveats of the study: After each seasonal influenza vaccination, few new T cells are recruited, the authors suggested.

MiXCR, run by TCRdb on the RT-PCR reads, gives a single entry per CDR3 protein. The sample consists of around 320,000 distinct CDR3 sequences, about 20% of them appearing once. The J gene is TRBJ2-1, the V gene TRBV5-1; D might be TRBD2 (5 bases). Source: PBMCs from blood, taken less than 22 months after vaccination. The TCR was taken from a man aged 50 to 75 who received an inactivated influenza vaccine. CDR3 coding DNA: TGCGCCAGCGGACCGGGGAGCTCCTACAATGAGCAGTTCTTC. It yields the protein CASGPGSSYNEQFF.